Each of the 7 T cell receptor beta chains below was sequenced from the same sample in a study of shared clonotypes between healthy human individuals. TCRdb's table, derived via immunoSEQ multiplex PCR, lists solely in-frame clones and lacks some. The table includes fewer than 400,000 clones, 74% detected once. Sequenced sample: memory CD4+ T cells sorted from blood. The subset is: CD45RA-negative fraction. These receptors all come from a man under 40 in good health.

The J gene is TRBJ1-2, the V gene TRBV6-5; possible D gene TRBD1, 6 bases. The ends were cut back, 5 bases at V and 3 bases at J, with 10 bases in the middle. The germline V gene has CDR1 MNHEY and CDR2 SVGAGI. The CDR3 contains 13 residues. This chain's CDR3 is CASSRGGDYGYTF. CDR3 nucleotide sequence: TGTGCCAGCAGTAGAGGGGGGGACTATGGCTACACCTTC.

The rearrangement uses TRBV7-9 and TRBJ2-7; 9 bases are a match to TRBD2. The V gene end was trimmed by 4 bases and the J gene end by 7 bases; junction bases not matched to a gene: 14. The CDR3 loop spans 16 amino acids. Germline CDR1 reads SEHNR; CDR2 reads FQNEAQ (reference sequence). CDR3 amino acids: CASSSLTSGSGGEQYF. The CDR3 DNA sequence: TGTGCCAGCAGCTCCTTGACTAGCGGAAGCGGGGGGGAGCAGTACTTC.

This chain connects TRBV2 to TRBJ1-5; no definite D call. The CDR3 runs to 14 residues. CDR1 and CDR2 from the germline V gene are SNHLY and FYNNEI. V lost 7 bases and J 0 bases, leaving 10 bases between the germline ends. This CDR3 is CASTGGFSNQPQHF. The CDR3 region has the DNA TGTGCCAGCACCGGTGGGTTTAGCAATCAGCCCCAGCATTTT.

This chain joins TRBV19 and TRBJ2-2, with D possibly matching TRBD2 (6 bases). The CDR3 has 14 residues. V lost 4 bases and J lost 3, with 9 bases in between. Per the germline V gene, CDR1 is LNHDA and CDR2 is SQIVND (reference sequence). This chain's CDR3 is CASSTGVDTGELFF. Written as DNA, the CDR3 is TGTGCCAGTAGTACGGGGGTGGACACCGGGGAGCTGTTTTTT.

This clone has only one observation. The rearrangement links TRBV14 to TRBJ2-1; D assignment may be TRBD1 or TRBD2 (5 bases each). Per the germline V gene, CDR1 is SGHDN and CDR2 is FVKESK. Trimming took off 2 bases at V and 10 bases at J, with 24 bases between the two ends. The CDR3 totals 17 residues. The CDR3 loop is CASSQRLWGSLAREQFF. The CDR3 nucleotides read TGTGCCAGCAGCCAAAGGCTATGGGGGAGCCTTGCAAGGGAGCAGTTCTTC.

The chain uses TRBV7-8 and TRBJ2-3; D is perhaps TRBD2 (5 bases). The germline CDR1 and CDR2 sequences are SGHVS and FQNEAQ. This CDR3 contains 12 residues. Trimming took off 0 bases at V and 12 bases at J, with 10 bases between the two ends. CDR3 protein: CASSLASGDQYF. DNA for the CDR3: TGTGCCAGCAGCTTAGCATCCGGGGATCAGTATTTT.

This clone was recorded once. The chain joins TRBV19 to TRBJ2-7, with 13 nucleotides matching TRBD2. With 4 bases clipped from V and 6 bases from J, the junction kept 3 bases outside the gene matches. This CDR3 region has 14 residues. From germline, CDR1 is LNHDA and CDR2 SQIVND (reference sequence). The CDR3, as DNA: TGTGCCAGTAGTAACGGACTAGCGGGAGCCGAGCAGTACTTC. Its protein product is CASSNGLAGAEQYF.